Listed below are T cell receptor beta chains from one sample, sequenced in a study of T cells in Graves' hyperthyroidism and ophthalmopathy. One entry per CDR3 protein, called by TCRdb with MiXCR from the multiplex PCR reads. The repertoire holds around 760,000 distinct CDR3 sequences, roughly 32% seen once, with 30% to 40% in the top ten. Sequences were obtained from blood. The source of these receptors is a woman between 35 and 50 years old with Graves' hyperthyroidism. The CDR3 runs from the conserved cysteine through the conserved F or W. D genes are given only for firm matches. Where a row states a size, it is once, few, many or the class of an expanded clone; other rows omit it.

v_call	j_call	d_call	cdr3_length	clone_size	cdr3_nt	cdr3_aa
TRBV7-3	TRBJ2-6	-	16	-	TGTGCCACCCCGGACAGCGCTCTCTCTGGGGCCAACGTCCTGACTTTC	CATPDSALSGANVLTF
TRBV20-1	TRBJ1-1	-	11	few	TGCAGTGTCGACAGGAACACTGAAGCTTTCTTT	CSVDRNTEAFF
TRBV6-6	TRBJ2-6	-	14	once	TGTGCCAGCAAGATAGGAAGTGGGGCCAACGTCCTGACTTTC	CASKIGSGANVLTF
TRBV19	TRBJ1-2	TRBD1	13	many	TGTGCCAGTAACCCTGGGACAGTCTATGGCTACACCTTC	CASNPGTVYGYTF
TRBV15	TRBJ1-1	-	13	-	TGTGCCACCAGCATTCCCGGGGCCGCTGAAGCTTTCTTT	CATSIPGAAEAFF
TRBV28	TRBJ1-4	-	12	many	TGTGCCAGCAGTTTTAGTGGAGAAAAACTGTTTTTT	CASSFSGEKLFF
TRBV7-2	TRBJ2-5	TRBD2	14	-	TGTGACAGCAGCTTGGGGGGGTACCAAGAGACCCAGTACTTC	CDSSLGGYQETQYF
TRBV2	TRBJ1-5	TRBD1	12	-	TGTGCCTCCGGCAGGGGGTATCAGCCCCAGCATTTT	CASGRGYQPQHF
TRBV5-6	TRBJ2-2	-	13	few	TGTGCCAGCAGCTTCGGGGACCCCGGGGAGCTGTTTTTT	CASSFGDPGELFF
TRBV20-1	TRBJ2-3	TRBD2	18	-	TGCAGTGCCACCGGGGTGGTTGTGCTAGCGGGCCTCACAGATACGCAGTATTTT	CSATGVVVLAGLTDTQYF
TRBV6-5	TRBJ2-7	-	13	many	TGTGCCAGCAGTTACGGGGACTCCTACGAGCAGTACTTC	CASSYGDSYEQYF
TRBV7-8	TRBJ1-5	TRBD1	16	-	TGTGCCAGCAGCCATACGCGACAGGGCCCCAATCAGCCCCAGCATTTT	CASSHTRQGPNQPQHF
TRBV2	TRBJ1-5	-	13	-	TGTGCCAGTAGTATGGGGGCTAGTCAGCCCCAGCATTTT	CASSMGASQPQHF
TRBV6-5	TRBJ1-2	-	13	-	TGTGCCAGCAGTTACTCGATCGGCAGCGGCTACACCTTC	CASSYSIGSGYTF
TRBV28	TRBJ2-7	TRBD2	13	few	TGTGCCAGCATTGCTGGGCGGGAGTACGAGCAGTACTTC	CASIAGREYEQYF
TRBV29-1	TRBJ1-2	TRBD1	13	-	TGCAGCGTTCGGGACAGGGGGGACTATGGCTACACCTTC	CSVRDRGDYGYTF
TRBV5-1	TRBJ2-5	-	16	few	TGCGCCAGCAGCTTGGCCGGGGGACGGTACCAAGAGACCCAGTACTTC	CASSLAGGRYQETQYF
TRBV7-3	TRBJ2-7	-	19	-	TGTGCCAGCAGCTCAACACATGCCAGCAGTTCCCTCCTTAGGTCCGAGCAGTACTTC	CASSSTHASSSLLRSEQYF
TRBV9	TRBJ1-1	-	16	-	TGTGCCAGCAGCGTAGACGGGGGGGCCAACGCCGTAAAAGCTTTCTTT	CASSVDGGANAVKAFF
TRBV12-3/TRBV12-4	TRBJ1-3	-	14	-	TGTGCCAGCAGGAAGGCCAACTCTGGAAACACCATATATTTT	CASRKANSGNTIYF
TRBV12-3/TRBV12-4	TRBJ1-5	-	12	many	TGTGCCAGCAGTTTAGAGGTTCGGCCCCAGCATTTT	CASSLEVRPQHF
TRBV6-4	TRBJ2-5	-	13	few	TGTGCCAGCAGCCATACACTAGACGGGACCCAGTACTTC	CASSHTLDGTQYF
TRBV25-1	TRBJ2-7	-	13	-	TGTGCCAGCAGTTTCTCTCAGGGGAGGGAGCAGTACTTC	CASSFSQGREQYF
TRBV10-3	TRBJ2-7	-	15	many	TGTGCCATCAGTGAGAATCCAGGGGCGAACTACGAGCAGTACTTC	CAISENPGANYEQYF